What follows is one TCR beta chain and its context. The antigen remains undetermined. Profiled with immunoSEQ multiplex PCR; TCRdb holds only in-frame clones, not every one. The repertoire has roughly 2.2 million clones, approximately 93% of them found once; the top ten carry under 0.45%. The source of the sample is a study of shared clonotypes between healthy human individuals. The study's findings and limits: Sampling was confined to blood; repertoires within tissues likely differ.

The specimen sequenced was naive CD4+ T cells from PBMCs. Subset defined: CD45RA+ positively selected. The receptor was derived from a man younger than 35 in good health. Some clones in this sample may be carry-over from other donors' samples.

CDR3 loop: CASSPGGRWGYTF. Here the CDR3 DNA reads TGTGCCAGCAGCCCCGGAGGACGGTGGGGCTACACCTTC. This chain links TRBV9 with TRBJ1-2, with D unresolved. CDR1 is SGDLS, CDR2 YYNGEE, per germline. The CDR3 runs to 13 residues. The V end lost 4 bases, the J end lost 8 bases, and 15 bases lay between the germline ends.